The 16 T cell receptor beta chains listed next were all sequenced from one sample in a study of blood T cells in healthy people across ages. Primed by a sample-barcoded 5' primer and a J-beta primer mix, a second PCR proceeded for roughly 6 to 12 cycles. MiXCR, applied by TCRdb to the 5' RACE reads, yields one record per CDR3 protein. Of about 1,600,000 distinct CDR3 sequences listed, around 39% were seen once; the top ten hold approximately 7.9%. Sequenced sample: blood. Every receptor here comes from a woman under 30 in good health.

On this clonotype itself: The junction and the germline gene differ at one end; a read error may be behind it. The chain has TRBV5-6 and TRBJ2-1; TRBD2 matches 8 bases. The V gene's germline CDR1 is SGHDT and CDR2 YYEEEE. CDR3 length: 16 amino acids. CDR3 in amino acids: CAGSFPTGGPSQEQFF. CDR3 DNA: TGTGCCGGCAGCTTCCCTACGGGAGGGCCATCCCAGGAGCAGTTCTTC.

This chain's CDR3 is CATSTRQGGEQFF. For the CDR3, the DNA is TGTGCCACCAGCACAAGACAGGGGGGTGAGCAGTTCTTC. The rearrangement joins TRBV15 to TRBJ2-1; 9 bases map to TRBD1. CDR1 is LNHNV, CDR2 YYDKDF, per germline (reference sequence). V lost 4 bases to trimming and J lost 9 bases; unmatched junction nucleotides: 4. The CDR3 has 13 residues. Using reference TRBV15 and TRBJ2-1 for the parts outside the CDR3, the full variable domain is DAMVIQNPRYQVTQFGKPVTLSCSQTLNHNVMYWYQQKSSQAPKLLFHYYDKDFNNEADTPDNFQSRRPNTSFCFLDIRSPGLGDTAMYLCATSTRQGGEQFFGPGTRLTVL.

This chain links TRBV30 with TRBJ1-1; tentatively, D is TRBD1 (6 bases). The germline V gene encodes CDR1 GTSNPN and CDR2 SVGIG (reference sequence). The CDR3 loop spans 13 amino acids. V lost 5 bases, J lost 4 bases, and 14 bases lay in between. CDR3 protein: CAWFTGIGTEAFF. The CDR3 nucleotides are TGTGCCTGGTTCACAGGGATCGGCACTGAAGCTTTCTTT.

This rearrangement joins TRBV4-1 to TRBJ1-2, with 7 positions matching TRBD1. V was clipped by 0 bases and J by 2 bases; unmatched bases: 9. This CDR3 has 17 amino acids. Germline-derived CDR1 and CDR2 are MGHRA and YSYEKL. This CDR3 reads CASSQDLGGNWNYGYTF. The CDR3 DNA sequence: TGCGCCAGCAGCCAAGATTTAGGGGGCAACTGGAACTATGGCTACACCTTC.

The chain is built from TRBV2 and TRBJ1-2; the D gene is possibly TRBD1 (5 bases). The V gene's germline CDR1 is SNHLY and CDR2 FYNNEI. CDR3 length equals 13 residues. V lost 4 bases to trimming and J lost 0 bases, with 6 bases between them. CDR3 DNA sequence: TGTGCCAGCAGTGTACAGGCTAACTATGGCTACACCTTC. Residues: CASSVQANYGYTF. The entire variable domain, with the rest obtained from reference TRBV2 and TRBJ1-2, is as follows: EPEVTQTPSHQVTQMGQEVILRCVPISNHLYFYWYRQILGQKVEFLVSFYNNEISEKSEIFDDQFSVERPDGSNFTLKIRSTKLEDSAMYFCASSVQANYGYTFGSGTRLTVV.

CDR3 residues: CASSQGTGIWDEQFF. In DNA, the CDR3 is TGTGCCAGCAGCCAAGGGACAGGGATCTGGGATGAGCAGTTCTTC. The genes are TRBV4-2 and TRBJ2-1; 8 bases map to TRBD1. Germline V gene data show CDR1 as LGHNA and CDR2 as YNFKEQ. V lost 1 base to trimming and J lost 8 bases; unmatched junction nucleotides: 7. CDR3 length: 15 residues.

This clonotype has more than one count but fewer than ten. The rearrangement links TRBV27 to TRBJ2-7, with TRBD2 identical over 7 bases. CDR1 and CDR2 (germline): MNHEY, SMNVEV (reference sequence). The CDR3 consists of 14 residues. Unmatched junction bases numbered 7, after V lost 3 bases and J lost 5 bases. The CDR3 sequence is CASSFGGSEDEQYF. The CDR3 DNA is TGTGCCAGCAGTTTCGGCGGGAGTGAGGACGAGCAGTACTTC.

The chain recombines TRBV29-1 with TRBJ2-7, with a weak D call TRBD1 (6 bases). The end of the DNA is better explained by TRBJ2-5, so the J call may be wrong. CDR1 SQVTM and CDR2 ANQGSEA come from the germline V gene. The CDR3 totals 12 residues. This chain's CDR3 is CSWQGISETQYF. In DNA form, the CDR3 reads TGCAGCTGGCAGGGGATATCAGAGACCCAGTACTTC.

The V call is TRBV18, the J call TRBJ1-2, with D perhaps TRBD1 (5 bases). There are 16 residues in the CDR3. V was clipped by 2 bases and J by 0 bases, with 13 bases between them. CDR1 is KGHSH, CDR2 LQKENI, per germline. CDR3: CASSPDTGVANYGYTF. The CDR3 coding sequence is TGTGCCAGCTCACCAGACACAGGAGTTGCTAACTATGGCTACACCTTC.

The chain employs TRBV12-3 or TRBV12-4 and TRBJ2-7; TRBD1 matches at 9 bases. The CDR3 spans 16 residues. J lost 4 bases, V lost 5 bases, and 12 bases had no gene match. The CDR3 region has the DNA TGTGCCAGCAGTCCTCACCCCGGGACAGGGCCTTACGAGCAGTACTTC. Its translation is CASSPHPGTGPYEQYF.

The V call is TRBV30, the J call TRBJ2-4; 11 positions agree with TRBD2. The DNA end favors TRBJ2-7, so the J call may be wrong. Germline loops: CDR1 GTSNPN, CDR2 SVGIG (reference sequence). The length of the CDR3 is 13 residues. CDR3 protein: CARGTSGIYEQYF. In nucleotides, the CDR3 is TGTGCCCGAGGGACTAGCGGAATCTACGAGCAGTACTTC.

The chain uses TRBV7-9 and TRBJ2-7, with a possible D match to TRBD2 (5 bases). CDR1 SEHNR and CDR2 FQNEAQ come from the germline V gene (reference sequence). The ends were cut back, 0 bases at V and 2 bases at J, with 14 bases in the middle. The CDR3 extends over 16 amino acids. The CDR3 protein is CASSLASSGPAYEQYF. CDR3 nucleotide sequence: TGTGCCAGCAGCTTAGCTTCAAGCGGTCCGGCCTACGAGCAGTACTTC.

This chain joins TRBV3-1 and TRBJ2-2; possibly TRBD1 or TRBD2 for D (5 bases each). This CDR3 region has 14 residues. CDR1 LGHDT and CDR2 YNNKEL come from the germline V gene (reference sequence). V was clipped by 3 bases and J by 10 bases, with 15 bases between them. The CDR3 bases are TGTGCCAGCAGCCAGGGGACCCCCCAGGAGGAGCTGTTTTTT. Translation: CASSQGTPQEELFF.

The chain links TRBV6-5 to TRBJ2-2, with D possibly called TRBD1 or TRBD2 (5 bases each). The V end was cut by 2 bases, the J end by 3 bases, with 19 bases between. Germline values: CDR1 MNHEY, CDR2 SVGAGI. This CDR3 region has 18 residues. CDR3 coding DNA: TGTGCCAGCAGTTACCCCAGCGGATGGGGCGGTGACACCGGGGAGCTGTTTTTT. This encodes CASSYPSGWGGDTGELFF.

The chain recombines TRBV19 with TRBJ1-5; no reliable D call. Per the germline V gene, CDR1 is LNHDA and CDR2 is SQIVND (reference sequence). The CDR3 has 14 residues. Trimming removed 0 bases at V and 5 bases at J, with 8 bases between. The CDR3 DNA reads TGTGCCAGTAGTATAGAGGGGAAGTATCAGCCCCAGCATTTT. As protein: CASSIEGKYQPQHF.

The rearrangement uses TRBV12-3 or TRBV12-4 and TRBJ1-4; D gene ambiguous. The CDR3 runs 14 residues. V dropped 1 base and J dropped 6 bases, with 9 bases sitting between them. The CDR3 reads CASSLEVRYEKLFF. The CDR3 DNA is TGTGCCAGCAGTTTAGAGGTCCGGTATGAAAAACTGTTTTTT.